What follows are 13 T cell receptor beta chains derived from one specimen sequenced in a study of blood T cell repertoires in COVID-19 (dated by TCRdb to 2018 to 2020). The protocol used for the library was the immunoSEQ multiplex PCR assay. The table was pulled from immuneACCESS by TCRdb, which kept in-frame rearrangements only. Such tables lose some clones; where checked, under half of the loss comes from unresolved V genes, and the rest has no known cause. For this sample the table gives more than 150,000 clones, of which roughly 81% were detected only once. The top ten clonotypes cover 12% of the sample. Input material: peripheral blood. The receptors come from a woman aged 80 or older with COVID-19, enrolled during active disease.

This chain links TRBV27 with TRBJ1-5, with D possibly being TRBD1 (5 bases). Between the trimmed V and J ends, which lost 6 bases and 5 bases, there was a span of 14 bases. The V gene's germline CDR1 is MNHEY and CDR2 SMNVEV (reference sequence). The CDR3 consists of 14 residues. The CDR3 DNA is TGTGCCAGCAGCCACGGGGGGGTGGATCAGCCCCAGCATTTT. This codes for CASSHGGVDQPQHF.

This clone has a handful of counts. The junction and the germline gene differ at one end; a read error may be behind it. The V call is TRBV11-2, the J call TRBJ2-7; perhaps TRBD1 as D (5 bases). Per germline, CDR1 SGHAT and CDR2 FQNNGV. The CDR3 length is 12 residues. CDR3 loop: CASSLDEAGCEF. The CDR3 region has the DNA TGTGCCAGCAGCTTAGATGAGGCAGGGTGCGAGTTC.

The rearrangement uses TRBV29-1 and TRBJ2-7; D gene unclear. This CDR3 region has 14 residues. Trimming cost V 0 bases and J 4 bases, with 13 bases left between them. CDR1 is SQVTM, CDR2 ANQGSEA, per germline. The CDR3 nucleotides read TGCAGCGTTGAAGATGCGGATAAAAGGTACGAGCAGTACTTC. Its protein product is CSVEDADKRYEQYF.

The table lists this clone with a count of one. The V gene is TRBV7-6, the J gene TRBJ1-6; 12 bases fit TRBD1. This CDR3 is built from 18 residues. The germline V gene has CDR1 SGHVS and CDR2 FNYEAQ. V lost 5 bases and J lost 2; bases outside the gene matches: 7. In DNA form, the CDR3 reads TGTGCCAGCAGCACCCGGGACAGGGGGCATCCCTATAATTCACCCCTCCACTTT. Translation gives CASSTRDRGHPYNSPLHF. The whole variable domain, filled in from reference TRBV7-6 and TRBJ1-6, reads GAGVSQSPRYKVTKRGQDVALRCDPISGHVSLYWYRQALGQGPEFLTYFNYEAQQDKSGLPNDRFSAERPEGSISTLTIQRTEQRDSAMYRCASSTRDRGHPYNSPLHFGNGTRLTVT.

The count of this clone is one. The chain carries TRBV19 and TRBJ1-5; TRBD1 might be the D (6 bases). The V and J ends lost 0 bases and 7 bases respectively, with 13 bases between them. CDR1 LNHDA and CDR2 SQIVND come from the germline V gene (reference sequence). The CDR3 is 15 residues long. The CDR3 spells CASSIDHRVGQPQHF. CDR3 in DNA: TGTGCCAGTAGTATAGATCACAGGGTTGGGCAGCCCCAGCATTTT.

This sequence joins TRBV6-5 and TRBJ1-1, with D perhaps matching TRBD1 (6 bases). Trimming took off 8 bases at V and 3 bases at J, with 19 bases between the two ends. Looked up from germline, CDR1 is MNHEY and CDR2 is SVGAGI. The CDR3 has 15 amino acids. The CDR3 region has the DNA TGTGCCAGCCTCCCGCCGAGGGGGGGGTACACTGAAGCTTTCTTT. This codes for CASLPPRGGYTEAFF.

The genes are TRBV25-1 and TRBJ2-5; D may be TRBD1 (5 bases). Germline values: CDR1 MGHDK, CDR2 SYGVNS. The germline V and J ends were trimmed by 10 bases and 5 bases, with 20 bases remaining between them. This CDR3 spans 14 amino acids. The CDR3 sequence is CAKGMGPNRETQYF. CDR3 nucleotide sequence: TGTGCCAAGGGGATGGGTCCGAACCGGGAGACCCAGTACTTC.

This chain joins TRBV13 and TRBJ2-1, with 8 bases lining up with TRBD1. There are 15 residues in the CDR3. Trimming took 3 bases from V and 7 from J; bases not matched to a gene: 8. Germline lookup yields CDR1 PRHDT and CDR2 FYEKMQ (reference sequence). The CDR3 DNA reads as TGTGCCAGCAGCTTCGGACAGGGAAGGTTGAATGAGCAGTTCTTC. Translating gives CASSFGQGRLNEQFF.

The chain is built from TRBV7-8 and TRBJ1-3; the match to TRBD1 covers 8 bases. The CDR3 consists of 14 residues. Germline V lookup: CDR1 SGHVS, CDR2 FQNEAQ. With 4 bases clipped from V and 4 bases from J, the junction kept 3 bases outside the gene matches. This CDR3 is CASSSGGGGNTIYF. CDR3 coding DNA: TGTGCCAGCAGCTCAGGGGGCGGAGGAAACACCATATATTTT.

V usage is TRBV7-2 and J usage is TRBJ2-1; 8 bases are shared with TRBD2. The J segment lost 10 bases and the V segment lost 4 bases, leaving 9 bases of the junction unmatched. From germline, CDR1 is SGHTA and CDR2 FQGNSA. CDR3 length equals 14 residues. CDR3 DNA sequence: TGTGCCAGCAGCTCCTACGGGGGGGGAAAAGAGCAGTTCTTC. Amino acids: CASSSYGGGKEQFF.

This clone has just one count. In DNA form, the CDR3 reads TGTGCCAGCAGCTTAGTGGGGGGGTGGGACCACTACGAGCAGTACTTC. Translating gives CASSLVGGWDHYEQYF. The gene calls are TRBV7-2 and TRBJ2-7; 7 nucleotides match TRBD2. The CDR3 runs to 16 residues. The germline V gene encodes CDR1 SGHTA and CDR2 FQGNSA. J lost 3 bases, V lost 1 base, and 9 bases had no gene match. The full variable domain, rest sourced from reference TRBV7-2 and TRBJ2-7, is GAGVSQSPSNKVTEKGKDVELRCDPISGHTALYWYRQSLGQGLEFLIYFQGNSAPDKSGLPSDRFSAERTGGSVSTLTIQRTQQEDSAVYLCASSLVGGWDHYEQYFGPGTRLTVT.

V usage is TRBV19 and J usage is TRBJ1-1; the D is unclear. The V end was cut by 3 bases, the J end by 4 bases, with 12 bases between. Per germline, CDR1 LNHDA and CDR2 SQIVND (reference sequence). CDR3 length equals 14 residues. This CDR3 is CASSIQTVGTEAFF. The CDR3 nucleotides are TGTGCCAGTAGTATCCAGACTGTGGGCACTGAAGCTTTCTTT.

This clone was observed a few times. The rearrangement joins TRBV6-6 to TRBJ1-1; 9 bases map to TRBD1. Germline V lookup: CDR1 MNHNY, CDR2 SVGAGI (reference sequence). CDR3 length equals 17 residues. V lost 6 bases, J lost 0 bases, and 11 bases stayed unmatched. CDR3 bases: TGTGCCAGCAGCCGATCCACTGGACAGGGGATGAACACTGAAGCTTTCTTT. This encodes CASSRSTGQGMNTEAFF.